This T cell receptor (beta chain) was profiled in a study of blood T cells in healthy people across ages. Through a sample-barcoded 5' primer and a J-beta primer mix, a second PCR was run for roughly 7 to 12 cycles. TCRdb recomputed calls from the 5' RACE reads with MiXCR, one row per CDR3 protein. The table includes fewer than 800,000 distinct CDR3 sequences, 25% detected once. The same sample was also used in a study of T cells of mothers and their children.

The sequencing input was blood. The sequence derives from a boy aged 5 to 17 in good health.

CDR3 sequence (DNA): TGTGCCAGCAGCTTAGTTGGCTCGGCCCTCCACTTT. Protein sequence: CASSLVGSALHF. V usage is TRBV7-9 and J usage is TRBJ1-6; D remains ambiguous. V was clipped by 1 base and J by 14 bases, with 9 bases between them. The CDR3 loop spans 12 amino acids. Looked up from germline, CDR1 is SEHNR and CDR2 is FQNEAQ (reference sequence).